This T cell receptor (beta chain) emerged from a study of T cell repertoires in cytomegalovirus infection. Trimming took 4 bases from V and 7 from J, leaving 16 bases between them. The CDR3 sequence is 14 residues long. Germline V CDR1 and CDR2: SEHNR, FQNEAQ (reference sequence). A word on this clonotype: What it recognizes is unknown.

TCRdb reprocessed the reads with MiXCR, giving one entry per CDR3 protein. The data show 650,000 to 900,000 distinct CDR3 sequences, with approximately 32% seen just once and approximately 14% held by the top ten. This specimen consisted of cultured CD8+ T cells from PBMCs, obtained from culture after CMV antigen stimulation. The sequence came from a human donor in good health (CMV status not recorded). Some clones in this sample may be carry-over from other donors' samples. The chain joins TRBV7-9 to TRBJ1-1; D is uncertain. CDR3 amino acids: CASSSGRGSDEAFF. The CDR3 nucleotides are TGTGCCAGCAGCTCCGGCCGTGGCTCAGATGAAGCTTTCTTT.